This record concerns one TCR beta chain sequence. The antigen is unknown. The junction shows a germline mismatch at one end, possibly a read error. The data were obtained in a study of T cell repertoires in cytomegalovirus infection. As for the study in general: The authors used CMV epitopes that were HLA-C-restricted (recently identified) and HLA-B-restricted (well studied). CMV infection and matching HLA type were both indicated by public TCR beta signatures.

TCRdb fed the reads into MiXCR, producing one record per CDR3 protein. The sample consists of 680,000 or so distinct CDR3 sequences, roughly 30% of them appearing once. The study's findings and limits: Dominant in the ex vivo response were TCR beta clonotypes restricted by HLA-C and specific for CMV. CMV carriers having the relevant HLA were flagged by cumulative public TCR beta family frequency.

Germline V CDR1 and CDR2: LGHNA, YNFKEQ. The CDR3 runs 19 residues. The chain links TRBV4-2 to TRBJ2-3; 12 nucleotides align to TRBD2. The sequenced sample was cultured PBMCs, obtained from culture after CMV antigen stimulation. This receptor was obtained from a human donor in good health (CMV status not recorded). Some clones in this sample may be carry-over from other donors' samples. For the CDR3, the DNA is TGTGCCAGCAGCAAAGAGGGGCCTAGCGGGGGGGGAATCACAGATACGCAGTATTTT. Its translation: CASSKEGPSGGGITDTQYF.